Listed below are T cell receptor beta chains from one sample, sequenced in a study of cytomegalovirus exposure and HLA in healthy donors. Assay used: immunoSEQ multiplex PCR; TCRdb lists only in-frame clones, some missing. The sample lists approximately 130,000 clones, about 86% occurring once. Material for sequencing was PBMCs. The source is a young man in good health and CMV-seronegative. Both conserved end residues are trimmed from each CDR3.

TRBV7-2	TRBJ1-6	ASSSESSYNSPLH
TRBV30	TRBJ2-1	AWSGYSSGGQENEQF
TRBV18	TRBJ1-4	ASSELANEKLF
TRBV5-1	TRBJ1-6	ASRFRQVGSPLH
TRBV5-8	TRBJ1-1	ASSSSLNTEAF
TRBV19	TRBJ1-4	ASSILTATNEKLF
TRBV6-6	TRBJ1-5	ASGTGFFSNQPQH
TRBV7-6	TRBJ1-6	ASSFGTVDNSPLH
TRBV10-2	TRBJ2-1	ASIARGYNEQF
TRBV15	TRBJ2-1	ATSRDTDRFSYNEQF
TRBV19	TRBJ2-3	ASSFYPTSTDTQY
TRBV9	TRBJ1-2	ASSGRDYGYT
TRBV29-1	TRBJ2-3	SGAQGSDTQY
TRBV6-5	TRBJ1-2	ASSSPLLGQGDGYT